Described below is a single TCR beta chain sequence and its context. This CDR3 is 17 amino acids long. Germline V lookup: CDR1 SGHNT, CDR2 YENEEA. V was trimmed by 5 bases and J by 5 bases, leaving 21 bases between them. Those enrolled, adults aged 18 to 89 years, came from under 25 US areas. This record comes from a study of blood T cell repertoires in COVID-19. In the study's own analysis: Reference gene primer amplification yielded estimated nucleated cell counts. Data came from immunoSEQ multiplex PCR; TCRdb stores just in-frame clones and leaves some out. That table is the source of V, J and clone size, and D and trimming were worked out from the DNA. The data contain about 250,000 clones, about 86% of them singletons.

The specimen sequenced was PBMCs or T cells enriched from blood (not recorded which). This receptor was obtained from a man aged 50 to 59 who had recovered from COVID-19. The genes are TRBV11-3 and TRBJ2-2; possibly TRBD1 for D (6 bases). The CDR3 reads CASSPRGKDIRTGELFF. The CDR3 region has the DNA TGTGCCAGCAGCCCTAGGGGGAAGGACATCCGGACCGGGGAGCTGTTTTTT.